These T cell receptor beta chains were read from a single sample in a study of blood T cells in healthy people across ages. TCRdb re-analysed the 5' RACE reads in MiXCR, keeping a single row per CDR3 protein. Among about 570,000 distinct CDR3 sequences, about 27% were seen once, and the ten largest hold 3.6%. Another study also made use of these data, one on T cells of mothers and their children.

Sequencing was performed on blood. Receptors originate from a boy aged 2 to 10 in good health. The CDR3 runs from the conserved cysteine through the conserved F or W.

V gene	J gene	CDR3 protein
TRBV12-3/TRBV12-4	TRBJ1-1	CASRREGTEAFF
TRBV18	TRBJ2-1	CASSPKAVNEQFF
TRBV12-3/TRBV12-4	TRBJ1-1	CASTYSTSGAFF
TRBV7-6	TRBJ2-7	CASSEEQGSPYSYEQYF
TRBV27	TRBJ2-7	CASRFGQGNTYEQYF
TRBV30	TRBJ2-2	CAWSEQGWTGELFF
TRBV20-1	TRBJ2-1	CSARSAGGAYNEQFF
TRBV7-2	TRBJ2-5	CASSSIGGALETQYF
TRBV20-1	TRBJ1-4	CSASRTGRNGELFF
TRBV21-1	TRBJ2-4	CASSKENRTGGYIQYF
TRBV24-1	TRBJ2-2	CATSDANPGQGGTGELFF
TRBV6-7	TRBJ2-2	CASSDKAGGDTGELFF
TRBV20-1	NA	CSARDDRAGTSYEQYF
TRBV20-1	TRBJ2-5	CSARRTGKKETQYF
TRBV12-3/TRBV12-4	TRBJ1-1	CASSPRRVTEAFF
TRBV11-2	TRBJ2-1	CASSLLPDLAGANNEQFF
TRBV9	TRBJ1-2	CASSVAGTAPRGNYGYTF
TRBV28	TRBJ1-1	CASSFPQQGAEAFF
TRBV6-5	TRBJ2-1	CASNGGGGYNEQFF
TRBV9	NA	CASSVESKGEQFF
TRBV10-3	TRBJ2-6	CAISESGANVLTF
TRBV6-2/TRBV6-3	TRBJ2-7	CASSSDQRGGRREQYF
TRBV6-2/TRBV6-3	TRBJ2-1	CASSPLPRGRSYNEQFF
TRBV2	TRBJ1-1	CASSTSGKTEAFF
TRBV7-9	TRBJ2-5	CASSPTWSQETQYF
TRBV20-1	TRBJ2-1	CSASWDNEQFF
TRBV24-1	TRBJ2-1	CATRQNNEQFF
TRBV12-3/TRBV12-4	TRBJ2-3	CASRGQVASDTQYF
TRBV10-3	TRBJ1-6	CAISESQGGGSPLHF